This entry lists 26 T cell receptor beta chains sequenced from one sample in a study of blood T cell repertoires in COVID-19. Only in-frame clones appear in the TCRdb table, and some are missing; sequencing was by immunoSEQ multiplex PCR. This sample has around 100,000 clones; 82% occur once, and the top ten carry roughly 7.9%. Sequenced: peripheral blood. The receptors originated from a man in his 70s with acute or convalescent COVID-19.

The chain uses TRBV5-4 and TRBJ2-2, with 13 nucleotides matching TRBD2. This CDR3 comprises 17 residues. Germline V gene lookup returns CDR1 SGHNT and CDR2 YYREEE (reference sequence). Unmatched junction bases numbered 9, after V lost 4 bases and J lost 6 bases. In DNA form, the CDR3 reads TGTGCCAGCAGCCCCCAAACCGGGACTAGCGGGGCCGGGGAGCTGTTTTTT. This gives the protein CASSPQTGTSGAGELFF. The full variable domain, with the rest looked up from reference TRBV5-4 and TRBJ2-2, is ETGVTQSPTHLIKTRGQQVTLRCSSQSGHNTVSWYQQALGQGPQFIFQYYREEENGRGNFPPRFSGLQFPNYSSELNVNALELDDSALYLCASSPQTGTSGAGELFFGEGSRLTVL.

This chain links TRBV12-3 or TRBV12-4 with TRBJ1-4; D is ambiguous. V gave up 1 base and J gave up 7 bases, with 7 bases separating them. The CDR3 extends over 13 amino acids. CDR3 nucleotides: TGTGCCAGCAGTTTAGGACTTGGTGAAAAACTGTTTTTT. Amino acid sequence: CASSLGLGEKLFF.

The chain couples TRBV9 to TRBJ2-2, with 10 nucleotides matching TRBD1. The CDR3 covers 16 residues. The germline V gene has CDR1 SGDLS and CDR2 YYNGEE. The V and J ends lost 4 bases and 5 bases, in that order; junction bases with no gene match: 8. The DNA of the CDR3 is TGTGCCAGCAGCTCCCGACAGGGGGCAAGTACCGGGGAGCTGTTTTTT. Its translation is CASSSRQGASTGELFF.

The chain joins TRBV9 to TRBJ1-2; the D gene is possibly TRBD1 (5 bases). In germline, CDR1 is SGDLS, CDR2 YYNGEE. V lost 6 bases and J 0 bases, leaving 12 bases between the germline ends. CDR3 length: 14 residues. The CDR3 DNA reads TGTGCCAGCACCCTGACAGAGACTAACTATGGCTACACCTTC. As protein: CASTLTETNYGYTF.

As regards this clone: Sequence at one end of the junction differs from germline and may be a read error. The rearrangement uses TRBV7-7 and TRBJ1-1; TRBD1 matches at 8 bases. The CDR3 is made up of 17 amino acids. Germline CDR1 is SSHAT and CDR2 is FNYEAQ (reference sequence). The CDR3 DNA is TGTGCTAGCAGCAACTGTTCGCAGGGGGCGTCGAACACTGAAGCTTTCTTT. Encoded protein: CASSNCSQGASNTEAFF.

This clone was seen only a few times. The chain is built from TRBV7-9 and TRBJ1-1, with TRBD1 as a possible D gene (5 bases). Trimming pared 4 bases from V and 4 bases from J, leaving 16 bases between. Per the germline V gene, CDR1 is SEHNR and CDR2 is FQNEAQ (reference sequence). The CDR3 length is 15 residues. The CDR3 DNA reads TGTGCCAGCAGCTCCCACGGGGGACCGAGCACTGAAGCTTTCTTT. Protein product: CASSSHGGPSTEAFF.

This clone was seen once. The CDR3 protein is CATEGDYNEQFF. The CDR3 DNA reads as TGTGCCACAGAGGGGGATTACAATGAGCAGTTCTTC. V and J are TRBV10-3 and TRBJ2-1; possible D gene TRBD1, 6 bases. CDR1 is ENHRY, CDR2 SYGVKD, per germline. V gave up 10 bases and J gave up 4 bases, with 11 bases separating them. This CDR3 contains 12 residues.

The chain combines TRBV18 with TRBJ2-2; D possibly corresponds to TRBD2 (5 bases). Germline CDR1 reads KGHSH; CDR2 reads LQKENI. There are 15 residues in the CDR3. The V gene lost 1 base and the J gene lost 5 bases, with 11 bases spanning the gap. The CDR3, as DNA: TGTGCCAGCTCACCACGGGGAGTGAGAACCGGGGAGCTGTTTTTT. Protein: CASSPRGVRTGELFF.

The CDR3, as DNA: TGTGCCAGCACCCCATCCTCTGGGGGCGGCTACACCTTC. It codes for CASTPSSGGGYTF. The rearrangement joins TRBV12-3 or TRBV12-4 to TRBJ1-2, with a tentative D call TRBD1 (6 bases). Trimming removed 7 bases at V and 8 bases at J, with 17 bases between. This CDR3 is built from 13 residues.

This clone was detected only a few times. The chain employs TRBV30 and TRBJ1-2; 7 bases agree with TRBD1. Germline V gene sequence: CDR1 GTSNPN, CDR2 SVGIG (reference sequence). The CDR3 runs to 14 residues. V was pared by 3 bases and J by 4 bases, with 8 bases of the junction left unmatched. The CDR3: CAWRKPGTAYGYTF. The CDR3 DNA follows: TGTGCCTGGAGGAAACCCGGGACAGCCTATGGCTACACCTTC.

A word on this clone: Other nucleotide sequences from this sample produce the same CDR3. The chain joins TRBV5-1 to TRBJ1-2; D is undetermined. The V gene lost 0 bases and the J gene lost 2 bases, with 5 bases spanning the gap. The CDR3 is made up of 13 amino acids. Looked up from germline, CDR1 is SGHRS and CDR2 is YFSETQ. CDR3 sequence reads: CASSLDSNYGYTF. The CDR3 coding sequence is TGCGCCAGCAGCTTGGACAGCAACTATGGCTACACCTTC.

CDR3 in amino acids: CASGTSGTYEQYF. The CDR3 coding sequence is TGCGCCAGCGGGACTAGCGGGACCTACGAGCAGTACTTC. This chain links TRBV5-1 with TRBJ2-7, with 13 nucleotides matching TRBD2. The V gene's germline CDR1 is SGHRS and CDR2 YFSETQ. CDR3 length: 13 residues. The trim removed 7 bases at V and 2 bases at J, leaving 0 bases unmatched.

The genes are TRBV10-3 and TRBJ2-2, with unresolved D. Germline V gives CDR1 ENHRY, CDR2 SYGVKD. The CDR3 extends over 13 amino acids. The CDR3 DNA reads TGTGCAGCCGGGTCTACGAACACCGGGGAGCTGTTTTTT. It encodes CAAGSTNTGELFF.

This clone was seen just once. The chain combines TRBV10-3 with TRBJ2-7; the match to TRBD2 covers 7 bases. The V gene's germline CDR1 is ENHRY and CDR2 SYGVKD. The CDR3 covers 16 residues. After removal of 0 bases from V and 3 bases from J, the junction contained 8 bases not matched to a gene. CDR3 amino acids: CAISESSTSAGYEQYF. CDR3 DNA sequence: TGTGCCATCAGTGAGTCCTCAACTAGCGCGGGCTACGAGCAGTACTTC.

V usage is TRBV19 and J usage is TRBJ2-1; TRBD2 matches at 10 bases. Germline-derived CDR1 and CDR2 are LNHDA and SQIVND (reference sequence). The ends lost 6 bases at V and 7 bases at J; junction bases unmatched: 9. The CDR3 has 15 residues. CDR3 region: CASRKIAGGGNEQFF. The CDR3 coding sequence is TGTGCCAGTAGAAAAATAGCGGGAGGTGGTAATGAGCAGTTCTTC.

V gene TRBV3-1 (or the pseudogene TRBV3-2) combines with J gene TRBJ2-2; 8 bases fit TRBD1. Losses at the gene ends were 4 bases for V and 7 bases for J; bases not matched to a gene: 11. CDR3 length: 16 amino acids. CDR1 LGHDT and CDR2 YNNKEL come from the germline V gene (reference sequence). The CDR3 DNA follows: TGTGCCAGCAGCCCTCGGACAGGGCGGCTCGACGGGGAGCTGTTTTTT. This gives the protein CASSPRTGRLDGELFF.

The rearrangement joins TRBV4-2 to TRBJ1-4; 9 nucleotides align to TRBD1. Germline CDR1 and CDR2: LGHNA and YNFKEQ. The CDR3 is 16 amino acids. V dropped 1 base and J dropped 5; count of bases not matched to a gene: 5. CDR3 in amino acids: CASSQAGDRGNEKLFF. Here the CDR3 DNA reads TGTGCCAGCAGCCAAGCGGGTGACAGGGGGAATGAAAAACTGTTTTTT.

This rearrangement joins TRBV19 to TRBJ1-1; the D is unclear. The CDR3 runs 16 residues. Trimming shortened V by 3 bases and J by 7 bases, and 21 bases separated the two germline ends. The germline gives CDR1 LNHDA, CDR2 SQIVND (reference sequence). The CDR3 sequence: CASSMAGRTAGDEAFF. DNA for the CDR3: TGTGCCAGTAGTATGGCTGGCCGGACTGCGGGTGATGAAGCTTTCTTT.

J is TRBJ1-1 and V is TRBV7-9; 9 bases line up with TRBD1. Looked up from germline, CDR1 is SEHNR and CDR2 is FQNEAQ (reference sequence). The trim removed 4 bases at V and 4 bases at J, leaving 7 bases unmatched. The CDR3 extends over 15 amino acids. This CDR3 reads CASSSRDRAGTEAFF. The CDR3 region has the DNA TGTGCCAGCAGCTCACGGGACAGGGCGGGCACTGAAGCTTTCTTT.

A single count supports this clone. The chain has TRBV19 and TRBJ2-7, with 11 nucleotides matching TRBD1. In germline, CDR1 is LNHDA, CDR2 SQIVND (reference sequence). CDR3 length: 15 amino acids. J was trimmed by 5 bases and V by 1 base; bases with no gene match: 4. The CDR3 reads CASSIGTGGSDEQYF. Written as DNA, the CDR3 is TGTGCCAGTAGTATAGGGACAGGGGGCAGCGACGAGCAGTACTTC.

The rearrangement uses TRBV2 and TRBJ2-7; 9 nucleotides match TRBD1. Looked up from germline, CDR1 is SNHLY and CDR2 is FYNNEI. V trimming: 6 bases; J trimming: 6 bases; junction bases outside the gene matches: 9. CDR3 length equals 14 residues. DNA for the CDR3: TGTGCCAGCAGGGGGACAGGGCCCTCGGGCGAGCAGTACTTC. This translates into CASRGTGPSGEQYF.

The J gene is TRBJ1-4, the V gene TRBV2, with 10 bases aligning to TRBD1. The germline CDR1 and CDR2 sequences are SNHLY and FYNNEI. J gave up 16 bases and V 6 bases, and 5 bases lay outside the gene matches. The CDR3 has 11 amino acids. Here the CDR3 reads CASRGQGQAFF. The CDR3 DNA reads as TGTGCCAGCAGGGGACAGGGGCAGGCGTTTTTT.

The chain employs TRBV5-1 and TRBJ1-4, with TRBD1 matching 9 bases. Trimming took 4 bases from V and 4 from J; bases not matched to a gene: 5. The CDR3 consists of 15 residues. Germline values: CDR1 SGHRS, CDR2 YFSETQ. The DNA of the CDR3 is TGCGCCAGCAGCCTACAGGGGGCCGTTAATGAAAAACTGTTTTTT. This translates into CASSLQGAVNEKLFF.

The rearrangement links TRBV6-5 to TRBJ2-3, with a possible D match to TRBD2 (5 bases). CDR1 and CDR2 from the germline V gene are MNHEY and SVGAGI. The CDR3 runs 13 residues. Trimming stripped 11 bases from V and 5 bases from J, with 17 bases between. The CDR3 DNA follows: TGTGCCGTACGGGGTCTATTGGGAGATACGCAGTATTTT. Its protein product is CAVRGLLGDTQYF.

V gene TRBV4-1 combines with J gene TRBJ2-3, with TRBD2 identical over 8 bases. The CDR3 has 16 residues. V dropped 0 bases and J dropped 5; count of bases not matched to a gene: 7. Germline values: CDR1 MGHRA, CDR2 YSYEKL. The DNA for the CDR3 is TGCGCCAGCAGCCAAGAATCGAGCGGGAGAGGAGATACGCAGTATTTT. Translated: CASSQESSGRGDTQYF.

This chain joins TRBV6-5 and TRBJ2-3; D is possibly TRBD2 (5 bases). V shed 0 bases and J shed 1 base, with 8 bases lying between them. This CDR3 has 15 amino acids. CDR1 is MNHEY and CDR2 is SVGAGI in the germline V gene. The chain's CDR3 is CASSYSNGGTDTQYF. Written as DNA, the CDR3 is TGTGCCAGCAGTTACTCGAACGGGGGCACAGATACGCAGTATTTT.